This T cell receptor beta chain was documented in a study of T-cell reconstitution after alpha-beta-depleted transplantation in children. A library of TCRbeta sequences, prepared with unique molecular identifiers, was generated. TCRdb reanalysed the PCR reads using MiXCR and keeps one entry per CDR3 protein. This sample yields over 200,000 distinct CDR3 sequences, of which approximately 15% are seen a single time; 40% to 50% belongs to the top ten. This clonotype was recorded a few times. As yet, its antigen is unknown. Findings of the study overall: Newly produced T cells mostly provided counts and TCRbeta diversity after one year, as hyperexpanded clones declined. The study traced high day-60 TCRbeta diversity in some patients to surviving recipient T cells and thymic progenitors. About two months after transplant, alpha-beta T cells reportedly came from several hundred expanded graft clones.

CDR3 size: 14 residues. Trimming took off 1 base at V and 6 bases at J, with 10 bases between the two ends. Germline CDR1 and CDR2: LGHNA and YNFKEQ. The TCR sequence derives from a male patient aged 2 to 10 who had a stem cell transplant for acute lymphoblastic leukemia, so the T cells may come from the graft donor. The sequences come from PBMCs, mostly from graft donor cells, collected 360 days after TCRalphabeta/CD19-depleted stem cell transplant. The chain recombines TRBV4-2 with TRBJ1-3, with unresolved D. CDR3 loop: CASSQAQTQNTIYF. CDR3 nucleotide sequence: TGTGCCAGCAGCCAAGCTCAGACACAAAACACCATATATTTT.